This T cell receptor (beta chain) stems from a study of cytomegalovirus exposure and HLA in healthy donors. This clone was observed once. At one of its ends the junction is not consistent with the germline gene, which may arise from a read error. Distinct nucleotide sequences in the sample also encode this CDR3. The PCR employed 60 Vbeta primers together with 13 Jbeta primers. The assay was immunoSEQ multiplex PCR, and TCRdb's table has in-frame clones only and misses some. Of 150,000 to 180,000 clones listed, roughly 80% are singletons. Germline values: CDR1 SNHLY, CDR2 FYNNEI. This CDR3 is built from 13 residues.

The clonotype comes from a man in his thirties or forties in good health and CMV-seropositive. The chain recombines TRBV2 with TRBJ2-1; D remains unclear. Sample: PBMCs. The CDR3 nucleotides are TGTGCTAGCAAATTGGCGGTATACAATGAGCAGTTCTTC. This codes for CASKLAVYNEQFF.